Listed below are T cell receptor beta chains from one sample, sequenced in a study of chemoradiotherapy in HPV16-positive cancers. Clones were read by immunoSEQ multiplex PCR, and TCRdb kept only the in-frame ones, dropping some. The profile shows around 3,000 clones, approximately 87% of them singletons. The sample was tumor tissue, taken from a patient who underwent chemoradiotherapy. The origin of the receptors is a human donor with HPV-associated anogenital cancer. CDR3s include the opening cysteine and the closing phenylalanine or tryptophan. The D gene is left open where the match is weak. Only part of the rows carry a size: once, few, many, or a class if the clone is expanded.

TRBJ2-7 | TRBV30 | once | . | CAWSVFGGSSYEQYF | TGTGCCTGGAGTGTTTTTGGCGGCAGCTCCTACGAGCAGTACTTC
TRBJ2-7 | TRBV5-1 | few | TRBD1 | CASSSRDRSYEQYF | TGCGCCAGCAGCTCCCGGGACAGGTCCTACGAGCAGTACTTC
TRBJ2-7 | TRBV28 | . | . | CASSLVGRAGEQYF | TGTGCCAGCAGTTTGGTAGGTAGGGCGGGCGAGCAGTACTTC
TRBJ1-3 | TRBV9 | . | . | CASSVSGSSGNTIYF | TGTGCCAGCAGCGTATCGGGATCCTCTGGAAACACCATATATTTT
TRBJ2-1 | TRBV27 | once | . | CASSFRVSYNEQFF | TGTGCCAGCAGTTTCCGGGTCTCCTACAATGAGCAGTTCTTC
TRBJ2-2 | TRBV9 | . | . | CASSVTTKPTGELFF | TGTGCCAGCAGCGTTACGACTAAACCGACCGGGGAGCTGTTTTTT
TRBJ2-7 | TRBV7-8 | . | . | CASSLGTVTYEQYF | TGTGCCAGCAGCTTAGGGACAGTCACCTACGAGCAGTACTTC
TRBJ1-2 | TRBV28 | . | TRBD1 | CASRGQGAVRDGYTF | TGTGCCAGCAGGGGACAGGGGGCGGTTAGAGATGGCTACACCTTC
TRBJ1-2 | TRBV18 | once | . | CASSPHSQWGYTF | TGTGCCAGCTCACCACACTCACAATGGGGCTATACCTTC
TRBJ2-1 | TRBV5-8 | . | . | CASTPWGGPTDEQFF | TGTGCCAGCACTCCCTGGGGGGGGCCAACGGATGAGCAGTTCTTC
TRBJ2-7 | TRBV20-1 | . | . | CSAGGNEQYF | TGCAGTGCCGGCGGGAACGAGCAGTACTTC
TRBJ2-3 | TRBV6-1 | . | TRBD2 | CASSASSGSPDTQYF | TGTGCCAGCAGTGCGTCTAGCGGGAGCCCAGATACGCAGTATTTT
TRBJ1-4 | TRBV7-2 | . | TRBD1 | CASSWGQGIGKLFF | TGTGCCAGCAGCTGGGGACAGGGAATAGGAAAACTGTTTTTT
TRBJ1-1 | TRBV6-6 | . | . | CASSYSTLEAFF | TGTGCCAGCAGTTACTCGACCCTTGAAGCTTTCTTT
TRBJ2-5 | TRBV9 | . | . | CASSVDWGAQETQYF | TGTGCCAGCAGCGTAGATTGGGGGGCCCAAGAGACCCAGTACTTC
TRBJ1-2 | TRBV19 | . | . | CASKFREAHYGYTF | TGTGCCAGTAAGTTCCGGGAAGCTCACTATGGCTACACCTTC
TRBJ1-4 | TRBV28 | . | . | CASSFAGDTEKLFF | TGTGCCAGCAGTTTCGCAGGGGATACTGAAAAACTGTTTTTT
TRBJ2-7 | TRBV7-6 | . | . | CASSLGPGFGMDEQYF | TGTGCCAGCAGCTTAGGCCCGGGTTTCGGAATGGACGAGCAGTACTTC
TRBJ2-2 | TRBV7-7 | once | . | CASSSGGPGELFF | TGTGCTAGCAGCTCCGGGGGGCCAGGGGAGCTGTTTTTT
TRBJ1-1 | TRBV27 | . | . | CASSQQGNTEAFF | TGTGCCAGCAGCCAACAGGGAAACACTGAAGCTTTCTTT
TRBJ2-5 | TRBV4-1 | . | . | CASSQAGEETQYF | TGCGCCAGCAGCCAAGCAGGGGAAGAGACCCAGTACTTC
TRBJ2-1 | TRBV6-4 | . | TRBD2 | CATSSLAGGREQFF | TGTGCCACCTCCTCTCTAGCGGGGGGGCGTGAGCAGTTCTTC
TRBJ1-1 | TRBV19 | . | TRBD1 | CASSMGRQGAEAFF | TGTGCCAGTAGTATGGGAAGACAGGGGGCTGAAGCTTTCTTT
TRBJ1-1 | TRBV5-4 | . | . | CASSFYGGEVTEAFF | TGTGCCAGCAGCTTTTATGGGGGGGAGGTCACTGAAGCTTTCTTT
TRBJ1-1 | TRBV5-1 | . | . | CASSRIQGNTEAFF | TGCGCCAGCAGCCGAATACAGGGTAACACTGAAGCTTTCTTT
TRBJ2-1 | TRBV5-1 | few | . | CASSRGGDEQFF | TGCGCCAGCTCACGGGGCGGGGATGAGCAGTTCTTC
TRBJ1-3 | TRBV7-9 | . | . | CASSFSEVSGNTIYF | TGTGCCAGCAGCTTTAGTGAGGTCTCTGGAAACACCATATATTTT
TRBJ1-1 | TRBV5-1 | . | . | CASSLTARTAGAEAFF | TGCGCCAGCAGCTTAACCGCCAGGACAGCTGGCGCTGAAGCTTTCTTT
TRBJ2-3 | TRBV4-1 | . | TRBD2 | CASSQELRVSGRQGVTDTQYF | TGCGCCAGCAGCCAAGAATTGCGGGTTAGCGGGAGGCAGGGCGTCACAGATACGCAGTATTTT
TRBJ1-4 | TRBV4-3 | . | . | CASSQGLFTATNEKLFF | TGCGCCAGCAGCCAAGGCCTTTTTACAGCAACTAATGAAAAACTGTTTTTT
TRBJ2-2 | TRBV6-5 | . | . | CASSQDTDTGELFF | TGTGCCAGCAGTCAGGACACTGACACCGGGGAGCTGTTTTTT
TRBJ1-5 | TRBV28 | . | . | CASSSLRDSLYEPQHF | TGTGCCAGCAGTTCTCTGAGAGACAGCCTGTATGAGCCCCAGCATTTT
TRBJ2-1 | TRBV4-1 | . | TRBD2 | CASSQDGPSGSNEQFF | TGCGCCAGCAGCCAAGATGGCCCTAGCGGGAGCAATGAGCAGTTCTTC
TRBJ2-5 | TRBV2 | . | TRBD1 | CASSGLGQGGQTQYF | TGTGCCAGCAGTGGCCTTGGACAGGGTGGTCAGACCCAGTACTTC
TRBJ2-7 | TRBV19 | . | TRBD1 | CASSSQGGFWDEQYF | TGTGCCAGTAGTAGCCAAGGGGGCTTTTGGGACGAGCAGTACTTC
TRBJ1-1 | TRBV10-3 | few | . | CAISESLGNTEAFF | TGTGCCATCAGTGAGTCGTTGGGAAACACTGAAGCTTTCTTT
TRBJ2-5 | TRBV7-7 | . | TRBD1 | CASSPGQGARETQYF | TGTGCTAGCAGCCCAGGACAGGGGGCCCGGGAGACCCAGTACTTC
TRBJ1-1 | TRBV27 | . | . | CASRGDRPNTEAFF | TGTGCCAGCAGGGGAGACAGGCCGAACACTGAAGCTTTCTTT
TRBJ2-5 | TRBV5-1 | . | . | CASSLLEAPSQETQYF | TGCGCCAGCAGCTTGCTGGAGGCTCCCTCTCAAGAGACCCAGTACTTC
TRBJ2-2 | TRBV5-6 | once | . | CASSLLSDTGELFF | TGTGCCAGCAGCTTGCTATCGGACACCGGGGAGCTGTTTTTT
TRBJ1-5 | TRBV10-3 | . | . | CAISAGQKNQPQHF | TGTGCCATCAGTGCCGGACAGAAAAATCAGCCCCAGCATTTT
TRBJ2-5 | TRBV6-1 | . | TRBD2 | CASSELAGGQETQYF | TGTGCCAGCAGTGAACTAGCGGGGGGGCAAGAGACCCAGTACTTC
TRBJ1-2 | TRBV5-5 | . | TRBD1 | CASSSGTGVINYGYTF | TGTGCCAGCAGCTCCGGGACAGGGGTGATCAACTATGGCTACACCTTC
TRBJ1-1 | TRBV25-1 | . | . | CASSEGAGFTEAFF | TGTGCCAGCAGTGAAGGGGCTGGATTCACTGAAGCTTTCTTT
TRBJ1-1 | TRBV2 | . | TRBD1 | CATGQDVNTEAFF | TGTGCCACCGGACAGGACGTGAACACTGAAGCTTTCTTT
TRBJ1-5 | TRBV5-5 | . | . | CASSLGGLSNQPQHF | TGTGCCAGCAGCTTGGGGGGCCTAAGCAATCAGCCCCAGCATTTT
TRBJ2-1 | TRBV5-6 | . | TRBD2 | CASSLGGGSVNEQFF | TGTGCCAGCAGCTTGGGGGGGGGTTCGGTAAATGAGCAGTTCTTC
TRBJ2-1 | TRBV6-1 | . | TRBD1 | CASSELVTGTGLGEQFF | TGTGCCAGCAGTGAACTCGTTACCGGGACAGGGCTAGGGGAGCAGTTCTTC
TRBJ1-4 | TRBV5-1 | . | TRBD1 | CASSLGAQGASEKLFF | TGCGCCAGCAGCTTGGGTGCACAGGGGGCGAGTGAAAAACTGTTTTTT
TRBJ2-5 | TRBV5-1 | . | TRBD2 | CASSLGPTSGKETQYF | TGCGCCAGCAGCTTGGGCCCGACTAGCGGGAAGGAGACCCAGTACTTC
TRBJ1-1 | TRBV5-6 | . | . | CASSLGGSRRVTEAFF | TGTGCCAGCAGCTTGGGGGGGTCGAGAAGGGTGACTGAAGCTTTCTTT
TRBJ2-1 | TRBV28 | . | . | CASSLRDEQFF | TGTGCCAGCAGCCTAAGAGATGAGCAGTTCTTC
TRBJ2-1 | TRBV11-3 | . | TRBD2 | CASSYGLAGLNEQFF | TGTGCCAGCAGCTATGGACTAGCGGGCCTCAATGAGCAGTTCTTC
TRBJ1-4 | TRBV4-3 | few | . | CASSQDSTARTNEKLFF | TGCGCCAGCAGCCAAGATTCAACGGCCAGGACTAATGAAAAACTGTTTTTT
TRBJ1-2 | TRBV29-1 | . | . | CSVDGGGGYTF | TGCAGCGTTGACGGGGGAGGCGGCTACACCTTC